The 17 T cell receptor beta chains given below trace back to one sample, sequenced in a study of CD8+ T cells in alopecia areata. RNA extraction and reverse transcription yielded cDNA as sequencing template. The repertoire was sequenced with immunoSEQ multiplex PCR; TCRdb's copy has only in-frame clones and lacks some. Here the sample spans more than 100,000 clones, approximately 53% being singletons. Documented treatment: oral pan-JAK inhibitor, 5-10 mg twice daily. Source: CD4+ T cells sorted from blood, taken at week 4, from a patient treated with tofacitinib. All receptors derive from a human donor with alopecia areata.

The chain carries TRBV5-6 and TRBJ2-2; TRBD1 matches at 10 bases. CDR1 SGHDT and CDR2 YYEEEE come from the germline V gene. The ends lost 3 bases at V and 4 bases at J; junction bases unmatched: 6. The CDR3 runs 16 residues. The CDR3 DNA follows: TGTGCCAGCAGCTGGGACAGGGGCGAAACCACCGGGGAGCTGTTTTTT. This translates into CASSWDRGETTGELFF.

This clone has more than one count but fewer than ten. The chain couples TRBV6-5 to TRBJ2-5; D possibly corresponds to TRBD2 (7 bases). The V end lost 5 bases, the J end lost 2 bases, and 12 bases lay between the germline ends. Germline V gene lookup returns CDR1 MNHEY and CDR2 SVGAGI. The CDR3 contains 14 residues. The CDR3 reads CASSKGGTQETQYF. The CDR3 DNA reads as TGTGCCAGCAGTAAGGGGGGGACACAAGAGACCCAGTACTTC.

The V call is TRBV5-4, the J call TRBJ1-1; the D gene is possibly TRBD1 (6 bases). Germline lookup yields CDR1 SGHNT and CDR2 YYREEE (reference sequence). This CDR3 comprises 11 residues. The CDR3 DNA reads TGTGTCGCGGGGGGCGGCACTGAAGCTTTCTTT. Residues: CVAGGGTEAFF.

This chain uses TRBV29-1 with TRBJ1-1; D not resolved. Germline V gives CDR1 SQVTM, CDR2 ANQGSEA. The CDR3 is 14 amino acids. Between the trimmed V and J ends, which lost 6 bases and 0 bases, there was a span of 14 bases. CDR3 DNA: TGCAGCGTCACGGGAGTTTTGATGAACACTGAAGCTTTCTTT. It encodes CSVTGVLMNTEAFF.

CDR3 nucleotide sequence: TGTGCCAGCAGAGGACAGGGTGCCTCTGGAAACACCATATATTTT. Protein sequence: CASRGQGASGNTIYF. The V call is TRBV2, the J call TRBJ1-3, with TRBD1 matching 8 bases. The CDR3 contains 15 residues. Per the germline V gene, CDR1 is SNHLY and CDR2 is FYNNEI. The trim removed 6 bases at V and 0 bases at J, leaving 4 bases unmatched.

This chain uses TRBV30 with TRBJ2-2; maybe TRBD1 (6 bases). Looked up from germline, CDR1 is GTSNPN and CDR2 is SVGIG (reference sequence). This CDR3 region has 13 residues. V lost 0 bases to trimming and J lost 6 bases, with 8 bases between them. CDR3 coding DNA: TGTGCCTGGAGTGTACAGGGTTCCGGGGAGCTGTTTTTT. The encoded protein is CAWSVQGSGELFF.

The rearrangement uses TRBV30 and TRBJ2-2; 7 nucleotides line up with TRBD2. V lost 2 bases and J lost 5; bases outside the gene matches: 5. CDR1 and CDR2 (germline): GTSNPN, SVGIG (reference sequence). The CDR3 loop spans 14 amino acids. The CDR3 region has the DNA TGTGCCTGGAGTCCGGGAGGCCGAACCGGGGAGCTGTTTTTT. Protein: CAWSPGGRTGELFF.

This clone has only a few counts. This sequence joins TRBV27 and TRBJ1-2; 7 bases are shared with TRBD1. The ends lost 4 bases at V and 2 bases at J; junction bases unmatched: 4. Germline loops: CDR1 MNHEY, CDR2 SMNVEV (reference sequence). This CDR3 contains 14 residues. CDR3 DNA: TGTGCCAGCAGTTCCATACAGGGGAACTATGGCTACACCTTC. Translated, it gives CASSSIQGNYGYTF.

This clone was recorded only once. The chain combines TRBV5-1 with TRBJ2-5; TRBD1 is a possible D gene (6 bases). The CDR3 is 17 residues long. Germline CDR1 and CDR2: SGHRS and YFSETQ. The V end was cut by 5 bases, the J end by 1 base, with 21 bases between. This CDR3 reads CASRPTGAGWSQETQYF. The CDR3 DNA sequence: TGCGCCAGCAGACCGACAGGCGCAGGATGGAGCCAAGAGACCCAGTACTTC.

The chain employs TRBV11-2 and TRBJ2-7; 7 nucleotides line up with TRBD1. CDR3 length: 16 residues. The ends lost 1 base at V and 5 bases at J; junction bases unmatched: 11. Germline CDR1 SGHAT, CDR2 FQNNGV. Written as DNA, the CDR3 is TGTGCCAGCAGCTTAGTGGGGTCAGGGGGTCGGAACGAGCAGTACTTC. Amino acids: CASSLVGSGGRNEQYF.

The CDR3 region is CAWSLSGDAYNEQFF. The CDR3 nucleotides are TGTGCCTGGAGTCTTAGCGGAGACGCCTACAATGAGCAGTTCTTC. The rearrangement uses TRBV30 and TRBJ2-1; the D gene is possibly TRBD2 (6 bases). Trimming cost V 2 bases and J 2 bases, with 13 bases left between them. Germline V lookup: CDR1 GTSNPN, CDR2 SVGIG (reference sequence). The CDR3 contains 15 residues.

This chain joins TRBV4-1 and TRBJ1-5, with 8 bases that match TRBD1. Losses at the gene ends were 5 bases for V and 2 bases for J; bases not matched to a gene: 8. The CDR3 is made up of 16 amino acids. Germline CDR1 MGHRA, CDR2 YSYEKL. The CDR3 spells CASSAREDRGNQPQHF. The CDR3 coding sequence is TGCGCCAGCAGCGCACGAGAGGACAGGGGCAATCAGCCCCAGCATTTT.

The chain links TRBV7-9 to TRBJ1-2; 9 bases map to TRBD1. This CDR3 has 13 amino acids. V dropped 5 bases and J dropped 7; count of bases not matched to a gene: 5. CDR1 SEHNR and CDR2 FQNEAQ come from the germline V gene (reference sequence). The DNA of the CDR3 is TGTGCCAGCAGCCTCGGGACAGGGTTTGGCTACACCTTC. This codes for CASSLGTGFGYTF.

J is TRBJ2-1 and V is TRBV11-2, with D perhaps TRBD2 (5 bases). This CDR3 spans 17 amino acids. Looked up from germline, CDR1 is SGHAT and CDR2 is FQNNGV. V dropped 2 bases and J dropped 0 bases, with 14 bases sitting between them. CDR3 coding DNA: TGTGCCAGCAGCTTATTCGGACGAGGGAGCTCCTACAATGAGCAGTTCTTC. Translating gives CASSLFGRGSSYNEQFF.

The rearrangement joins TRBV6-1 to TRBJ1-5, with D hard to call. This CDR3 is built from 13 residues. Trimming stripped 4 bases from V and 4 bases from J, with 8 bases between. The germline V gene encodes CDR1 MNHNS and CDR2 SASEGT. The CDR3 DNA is TGTGCCAGCAGTGGCAGAGAAAATCAGCCCCAGCATTTT. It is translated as CASSGRENQPQHF.

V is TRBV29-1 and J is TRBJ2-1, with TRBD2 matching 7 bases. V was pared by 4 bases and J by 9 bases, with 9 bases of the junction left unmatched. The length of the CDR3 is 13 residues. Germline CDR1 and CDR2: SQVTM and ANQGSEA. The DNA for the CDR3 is TGCAGCGTTGTAGAGGCGGGAGCCGGTGAGCAGTTCTTC. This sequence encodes CSVVEAGAGEQFF.

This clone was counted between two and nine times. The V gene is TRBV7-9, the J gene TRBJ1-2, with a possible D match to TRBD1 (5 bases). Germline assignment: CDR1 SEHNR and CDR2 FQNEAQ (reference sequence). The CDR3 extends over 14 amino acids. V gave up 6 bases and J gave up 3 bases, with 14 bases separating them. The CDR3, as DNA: TGTGCCAGCAGTCCGGGGACGGAGGACTATGGCTACACCTTC. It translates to CASSPGTEDYGYTF.